Listed here is a single T cell receptor beta chain. Its antigen is unknown. The data were taken from a study of T cell repertoires in cytomegalovirus infection. At the level of the study: The study used recently identified HLA-C-restricted and well-studied HLA-B-restricted CMV epitopes. An indication of both CMV infection and matching HLA type came from public TCR beta signatures.

MiXCR, run by TCRdb on the reads, gives a single entry per CDR3 protein. The sample carries roughly 920,000 distinct CDR3 sequences, roughly 30% recorded once. Notes on the study in general: Adding up the frequency of public TCR beta families identified people who carried CMV plus the relevant HLA.

The sample was cultured CD8+ T cells from PBMCs, taken from culture after CMV antigen stimulation. The source is a human donor in good health (CMV status not recorded). Some clones in this sample may be carry-over from other donors' samples.

CDR3: CASSYGSGYSNQPQHF. CDR3 coding DNA: TGTGCCAGCAGTTACGGTTCCGGGTATAGCAATCAGCCCCAGCATTTT. The chain employs TRBV6-5 and TRBJ1-5, with unresolved D. Trimming cost V 2 bases and J 0 bases, with 11 bases left between them. Germline CDR1 MNHEY, CDR2 SVGAGI. The CDR3 has 16 amino acids.